The 5 T cell receptor beta chains below all came from one sample that was sequenced in a study of blood T cell repertoires in COVID-19. Produced via immunoSEQ multiplex PCR; TCRdb's table is partial and in-frame only. Of tens of thousands of clones in the sample, 85% to 90% were seen once. The specimen was peripheral blood. The receptors here all came from a woman aged 80 or older with active or convalescent COVID-19.

The genes are TRBV2 and TRBJ1-5; D is ambiguous. Germline CDR1 and CDR2: SNHLY and FYNNEI. Trimming took off 2 bases at V and 6 bases at J, with 11 bases between the two ends. The CDR3 is 14 amino acids. The CDR3 loop reads CASSERVNGQPQHF. CDR3 in DNA: TGTGCCAGCAGTGAACGGGTAAACGGTCAGCCCCAGCATTTT.

This sequence joins TRBV6-2 or TRBV6-3 and TRBJ2-2; 7 bases align to TRBD2. Trimming at V came to 0 bases and at J to 7 bases, leaving 11 bases not matched to a gene. CDR1 MNHEY and CDR2 SVGEGT come from the germline V gene. This CDR3 contains 17 residues. The DNA of the CDR3 is TGTGCCAGCAGTTACTCTTCGGGCGGGAGTACTGTCGGGGAGCTGTTTTTT. Its protein is CASSYSSGGSTVGELFF.

The chain has TRBV5-1 and TRBJ1-4, with D perhaps TRBD1 (5 bases). From germline, CDR1 is SGHRS and CDR2 YFSETQ. V was shortened by 4 bases and J by 5 bases, with 12 bases between the two germline ends. The CDR3 length is 14 residues. The DNA for the CDR3 is TGCGCCAGCAGCCCGGGGGACCCGAATGAAAAACTGTTTTTT. It encodes CASSPGDPNEKLFF.

Comments on this clone: An end of the junction does not agree with germline; a read error may underlie this. This rearrangement joins TRBV13 to TRBJ2-5; 12 positions agree with TRBD1. Germline CDR1 is PRHDT and CDR2 is FYEKMQ (reference sequence). This CDR3 has 15 amino acids. CDR3 sequence: CASSIGTGGAETQYF. The CDR3 nucleotides read TGTGCCAGCAGCATAGGGACAGGGGGCGCGGAGACCCAGTACTTC.

V and J are TRBV7-8 and TRBJ1-2; 7 bases match TRBD1. The CDR3 totals 14 residues. From germline, CDR1 is SGHVS and CDR2 FQNEAQ. V shed 5 bases, J shed 4 bases, and the junction held 7 bases outside the gene matches. CDR3 bases: TGTGCCAGCAGCGTGGGGACAGCGACCTATGGCTACACCTTC. Its translation: CASSVGTATYGYTF.